The 31 T cell receptor beta chains below come from one sample, sequenced in a study of cytomegalovirus exposure and HLA in healthy donors. TCRdb keeps only in-frame clones here, not all; method: immunoSEQ multiplex PCR. The sample lists fewer than 200,000 clones, about 89% occurring once. The sequenced sample consisted of PBMCs. The receptors were gathered from a woman aged 18 to 35 in good health and CMV-seropositive.

CDR3 sequence (DNA): TGTGCCAGCAGCTTGATGGGCAGGACTAACTATGGCTACACCTTC. Protein sequence: CASSLMGRTNYGYTF. The V call is TRBV5-4, the J call TRBJ1-2; D unresolved. Trimming cost V 1 base and J 0 bases, with 10 bases left between them. The CDR3 runs 15 residues. CDR1 and CDR2 from the germline V gene are SGHNT and YYREEE (reference sequence).

This sequence joins TRBV18 and TRBJ2-7, with TRBD1 as a possible D gene (6 bases). The germline V and J ends were trimmed by 4 bases and 1 base, with 11 bases remaining between them. This CDR3 comprises 14 residues. In germline, CDR1 is KGHSH, CDR2 LQKENI. This CDR3 is CASSRNGQSYEQYF. Written as DNA, the CDR3 is TGTGCCAGCTCACGAAACGGACAGTCCTACGAGCAGTACTTC.

The chain recombines TRBV4-1 with TRBJ1-1, with unresolved D. Between the trimmed V and J ends, which lost 4 bases and 4 bases, there was a span of 19 bases. The germline gives CDR1 MGHRA, CDR2 YSYEKL. This CDR3 is built from 16 residues. DNA for the CDR3: TGCGCCAGCAGCCTCGATCGAAGCATCCCAGGCACTGAAGCTTTCTTT. It encodes CASSLDRSIPGTEAFF.

V is TRBV7-9 and J is TRBJ1-3; 7 nucleotides agree with TRBD1. The germline gives CDR1 SEHNR, CDR2 FQNEAQ (reference sequence). CDR3 length: 18 amino acids. V dropped 0 bases and J dropped 0; count of bases not matched to a gene: 8. CDR3 amino acids: CASSLAGTGASSGNTIYF. DNA for the CDR3: TGTGCCAGCAGCTTAGCGGGAACAGGGGCTAGCTCTGGAAACACCATATATTTT.

The chain uses TRBV5-6 and TRBJ1-2, with D unresolved. Germline values: CDR1 SGHDT, CDR2 YYEEEE. V lost 3 bases, J lost 6 bases, and 15 bases lay in between. The CDR3 consists of 14 residues. The CDR3 loop is CASSYEAGEDGYTF. The CDR3 DNA is TGTGCCAGCAGCTACGAAGCGGGAGAGGATGGCTACACCTTC.

The chain links TRBV4-1 to TRBJ1-1; D gene ambiguous. There are 14 residues in the CDR3. Germline-derived CDR1 and CDR2 are MGHRA and YSYEKL. V lost 0 bases, J lost 2 bases, and 7 bases lay in between. The CDR3 nucleotides read TGCGCCAGCAGCCAAGAGAGAGATAACACTGAAGCTTTCTTT. Translating gives CASSQERDNTEAFF.

The rearrangement joins TRBV19 to TRBJ2-1; tentative D call: TRBD2 (7 bases). Trimming cost V 5 bases and J 6 bases, with 20 bases left between them. Germline CDR1 is LNHDA and CDR2 is SQIVND (reference sequence). The CDR3 has 16 amino acids. CDR3 in amino acids: CASSAGRGKFGNEQFF. The CDR3 DNA reads TGTGCCAGTAGTGCAGGGAGGGGGAAGTTCGGCAATGAGCAGTTCTTC. Full variable domain (outside the CDR3, taken from reference TRBV19 and TRBJ2-1): DGGITQSPKYLFRKEGQNVTLSCEQNLNHDAMYWYRQDPGQGLRLIYYSQIVNDFQKGDIAEGYSVSREKKESFPLTVTSAQKNPTAFYLCASSAGRGKFGNEQFFGPGTRLTVL.

The chain has TRBV11-3 and TRBJ1-3, with a weak D call TRBD1 (6 bases). The CDR3 has 17 residues. Deletions cut 1 base from V and 9 bases from J, with 22 bases between. The germline gives CDR1 SGHNT, CDR2 YENEEA. The CDR3 DNA sequence: TGTGCCAGCAGCTTAGCCCCAGGGACACCCGATCAAAGCACCATATATTTT. Its translation is CASSLAPGTPDQSTIYF.

This rearrangement joins TRBV10-3 to TRBJ1-1; D remains unclear. CDR3 length: 15 amino acids. The ends were cut back, 0 bases at V and 1 base at J, with 9 bases in the middle. CDR1 ENHRY and CDR2 SYGVKD come from the germline V gene. The CDR3 sequence: CAISESLRKNTEAFF. CDR3 coding DNA: TGTGCCATCAGTGAGTCTCTGCGAAAGAACACTGAAGCTTTCTTT.

This chain connects TRBV7-2 to TRBJ2-6; 8 bases align to TRBD1. With V trimmed by 5 bases and J by 4 bases, 10 bases remained unmatched. CDR3 size: 17 residues. Germline loops: CDR1 SGHTA, CDR2 FQGNSA. The CDR3 is CASSPFLTGAGANVLTF. CDR3 DNA: TGTGCCAGCAGCCCCTTCCTGACAGGGGCCGGGGCCAACGTCCTGACTTTC.

This clone has a single count. The V and J genes are TRBV10-1 and TRBJ2-7; possibly TRBD2 for D (6 bases). This CDR3 is built from 14 residues. CDR1 and CDR2 (germline): WNHNN, SYGVQD (reference sequence). The V end was cut by 0 bases, the J end by 6 bases, with 12 bases between. The CDR3 coding sequence is TGCGCCAGCAGTGAGTCGAAGGGAGCGGGCGAGCAGTACTTC. This codes for CASSESKGAGEQYF.

V and J are TRBV7-6 and TRBJ2-3, with a tentative D call TRBD2 (6 bases). The germline CDR1 and CDR2 sequences are SGHVS and FNYEAQ. V shed 5 bases and J shed 9 bases, with 15 bases lying between them. CDR3 size: 13 residues. The CDR3 sequence: CASSPAPRETQYF. For the CDR3, the DNA is TGTGCCAGCAGCCCCGCCCCCCGGGAGACGCAGTATTTT.

The rearrangement uses TRBV9 and TRBJ2-3; 13 bases are shared with TRBD2. The ends lost 2 bases at V and 3 bases at J; junction bases unmatched: 6. The CDR3 loop spans 17 amino acids. CDR1 SGDLS and CDR2 YYNGEE come from the germline V gene. CDR3 loop: CASSVRTSGRSTDTQYF. The CDR3 bases are TGTGCCAGCAGCGTTAGGACTAGCGGGAGAAGTACAGATACGCAGTATTTT.

V gene TRBV5-1 combines with J gene TRBJ2-7; TRBD2 aligns across 7 bases. This CDR3 is built from 13 residues. Trimming cost V 6 bases and J 3 bases; bases outside gene matches: 6. Germline CDR1 reads SGHRS; CDR2 reads YFSETQ. The CDR3 sequence: CASTGGLRYEQYF. For the CDR3, the DNA is TGCGCCAGCACGGGAGGTTTACGCTACGAGCAGTACTTC.

The chain uses TRBV4-2 and TRBJ2-7; D possibly matches TRBD1 or TRBD2 (5 bases each). Matching the DNA end better, TRBJ2-5 makes the J call doubtful. CDR1 is LGHNA, CDR2 YNFKEQ, per germline. The CDR3 is made up of 15 amino acids. The CDR3 protein is CASSQDNRDGGTQYF. DNA for the CDR3: TGTGCCAGCAGCCAAGATAATAGGGACGGAGGGACCCAGTACTTC.

The chain uses TRBV30 and TRBJ2-4; tentatively, D is TRBD2 (5 bases). Trimming pared 8 bases from V and 0 bases from J, leaving 11 bases between. CDR1 and CDR2 from the germline V gene are GTSNPN and SVGIG (reference sequence). The CDR3 consists of 13 residues. The CDR3 reads CALGGLAKNIQYF. CDR3 in DNA: TGTGCCCTGGGTGGACTAGCCAAAAACATTCAGTACTTC.

The J gene is TRBJ1-2, the V gene TRBV19; D is undetermined. This CDR3 has 16 residues. The V end lost 1 base, the J end lost 4 bases, and 16 bases lay between the germline ends. From germline, CDR1 is LNHDA and CDR2 SQIVND (reference sequence). DNA for the CDR3: TGTGCCAGTAGTATAGGGGGAGGATTAGGGATCTATGGCTACACCTTC. As protein: CASSIGGGLGIYGYTF.

Only one count was recorded for this clone. This chain joins TRBV5-6 and TRBJ1-4; tentative D call: TRBD1 (5 bases). In germline, CDR1 is SGHDT, CDR2 YYEEEE. V was cut by 2 bases and J by 7 bases, with 12 bases left in between. The CDR3 runs to 14 residues. The CDR3 nucleotides are TGTGCCAGCAGCTTCCAGGGTCTCGGTGAAAAACTGTTTTTT. As protein: CASSFQGLGEKLFF.

V is TRBV29-1 and J is TRBJ1-1; 7 bases line up with TRBD1. The CDR3 is 12 residues long. V shed 6 bases, J shed 1 base, and the junction held 2 bases outside the gene matches. Germline values: CDR1 SQVTM, CDR2 ANQGSEA. CDR3 region: CSVRTGNTEAFF. CDR3 nucleotide sequence: TGCAGCGTGAGGACAGGGAACACTGAAGCTTTCTTT.

This chain uses TRBV11-1 with TRBJ2-3; 9 bases fit TRBD1. This CDR3 is 17 amino acids long. The J segment lost 2 bases and the V segment lost 4 bases, leaving 10 bases of the junction unmatched. Germline V gene data show CDR1 as SGHAT and CDR2 as FQDESV (reference sequence). The CDR3 protein is CASSSTTGGASTDTQYF. DNA of the CDR3: TGTGCCAGCAGCTCAACTACAGGGGGCGCTTCCACAGATACGCAGTATTTT.

The chain carries TRBV27 and TRBJ1-5, with a tentative D call TRBD1 (5 bases). V was trimmed by 5 bases and J by 0 bases, leaving 14 bases between them. The CDR3 has 16 amino acids. The germline V gene has CDR1 MNHEY and CDR2 SMNVEV (reference sequence). Here the CDR3 reads CASSLPTDYSNQPQHF. In DNA, the CDR3 is TGTGCCAGCAGTCTACCGACAGATTATAGCAATCAGCCCCAGCATTTT.

The chain joins TRBV25-1 to TRBJ1-3; 10 bases line up with TRBD1. Germline loops: CDR1 MGHDK, CDR2 SYGVNS. The V segment lost 2 bases and the J segment 4 bases; nucleotides outside the gene matches: 2. The CDR3 is made up of 15 amino acids. CDR3 protein: CASSELGQGGNTIYF. The CDR3 DNA follows: TGTGCCAGCAGTGAACTGGGACAGGGGGGAAACACCATATATTTT.

The chain joins TRBV7-2 to TRBJ2-3; 9 bases match TRBD2. The CDR3 is 15 amino acids. Germline-derived CDR1 and CDR2 are SGHTA and FQGNSA. The J segment lost 2 bases and the V segment lost 3 bases, leaving 3 bases of the junction unmatched. The CDR3 region is CASSFTSGSTDTQYF. The CDR3 region has the DNA TGTGCCAGCAGCTTCACTAGCGGGTCCACAGATACGCAGTATTTT. Using reference TRBV7-2 and TRBJ2-3 for the parts outside the CDR3, the full variable domain is GAGVSQSPSNKVTEKGKDVELRCDPISGHTALYWYRQSLGQGLEFLIYFQGNSAPDKSGLPSDRFSAERTGGSVSTLTIQRTQQEDSAVYLCASSFTSGSTDTQYFGPGTRLTVL.

V and J are TRBV6-5 and TRBJ2-7, with TRBD2 as a possible D gene (6 bases). The CDR3 loop spans 14 amino acids. CDR1 is MNHEY and CDR2 is SVGAGI in the germline V gene. V was cut by 6 bases and J by 0 bases, with 12 bases left in between. The CDR3 loop is CASSPAGSSYEQYF. For the CDR3, the DNA is TGTGCCAGCAGCCCCGCCGGGAGCTCCTACGAGCAGTACTTC.

The chain recombines TRBV5-1 with TRBJ2-1; a weak D match, TRBD1 (6 bases). CDR3 length equals 14 residues. CDR1 and CDR2 from the germline V gene are SGHRS and YFSETQ. The germline V and J ends were trimmed by 4 bases and 12 bases, with 20 bases remaining between them. This CDR3 reads CASSPALQGGRQFF. The CDR3 DNA follows: TGCGCCAGCAGCCCAGCCCTCCAAGGGGGACGGCAGTTCTTC.

In nucleotides, the CDR3 is TGTGCCAGCAGCTTCCAACAGGGTATCGATGAGCAGTTCTTC. This codes for CASSFQQGIDEQFF. This chain connects TRBV7-9 to TRBJ2-1; D may be TRBD1 (6 bases). The germline gives CDR1 SEHNR, CDR2 FQNEAQ (reference sequence). CDR3 length equals 14 residues. Trimming took 3 bases from V and 8 from J, leaving 14 bases between them.

This clone has only one observation. This chain joins TRBV18 and TRBJ2-7; TRBD2 aligns across 11 bases. Trimming cost V 5 bases and J 1 base; bases outside gene matches: 10. The germline gives CDR1 KGHSH, CDR2 LQKENI. The CDR3 loop spans 17 amino acids. The CDR3 loop reads CASSARDRTSGSYEQYF. The CDR3 DNA is TGTGCCAGCTCAGCAAGAGATAGGACTAGCGGGTCCTACGAGCAGTACTTC.

The chain is built from TRBV11-2 and TRBJ1-5; 12 bases line up with TRBD1. Per the germline V gene, CDR1 is SGHAT and CDR2 is FQNNGV. The trim removed 1 base at V and 7 bases at J, leaving 5 bases unmatched. This CDR3 has 16 amino acids. The CDR3 nucleotides are TGTGCCAGCAGCTTAGGGGGACAGGGGGCGAGGCAGCCCCAGCATTTT. Amino acid sequence: CASSLGGQGARQPQHF.

The chain has TRBV7-9 and TRBJ2-1, with 8 bases matching TRBD2. V lost 5 bases to trimming and J lost 8 bases; unmatched junction nucleotides: 11. The length of the CDR3 is 15 residues. Germline CDR1 SEHNR, CDR2 FQNEAQ (reference sequence). The CDR3 region is CASSPTGTRGDEQFF. In DNA form, the CDR3 reads TGTGCCAGCAGCCCTACCGGGACTAGAGGCGATGAGCAGTTCTTC.

This chain links TRBV2 with TRBJ1-5, with TRBD1 matching 9 bases. V lost 8 bases to trimming and J lost 2 bases; unmatched junction nucleotides: 4. The CDR3 totals 14 residues. The germline V gene encodes CDR1 SNHLY and CDR2 FYNNEI. CDR3 sequence (DNA): TGTGCCAGCGGGGACAGGGCGCGCAATCAGCCCCAGCATTTT. Protein product: CASGDRARNQPQHF. Full variable domain (outside the CDR3, taken from reference TRBV2 and TRBJ1-5): EPEVTQTPSHQVTQMGQEVILRCVPISNHLYFYWYRQILGQKVEFLVSFYNNEISEKSEIFDDQFSVERPDGSNFTLKIRSTKLEDSAMYFCASGDRARNQPQHFGDGTRLSIL.

V is TRBV11-2 and J is TRBJ2-1; possibly TRBD2 for D (5 bases). Germline CDR1 is SGHAT and CDR2 is FQNNGV. This CDR3 contains 14 residues. The germline V and J ends were trimmed by 3 bases and 5 bases, with 11 bases remaining between them. In DNA form, the CDR3 reads TGTGCCAGCAGCTTTCCGGGATTACACAATGAGCAGTTCTTC. This gives the protein CASSFPGLHNEQFF.